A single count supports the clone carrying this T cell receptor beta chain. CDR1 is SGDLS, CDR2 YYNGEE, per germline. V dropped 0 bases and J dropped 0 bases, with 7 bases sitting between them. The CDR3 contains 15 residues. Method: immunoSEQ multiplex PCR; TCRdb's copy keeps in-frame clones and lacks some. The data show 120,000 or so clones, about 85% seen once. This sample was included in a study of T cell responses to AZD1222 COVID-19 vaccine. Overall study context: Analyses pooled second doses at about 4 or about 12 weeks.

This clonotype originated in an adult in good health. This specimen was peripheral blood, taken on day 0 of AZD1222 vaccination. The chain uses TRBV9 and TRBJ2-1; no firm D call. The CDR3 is CASSVAAGSYNEQFF. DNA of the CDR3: TGTGCCAGCAGCGTAGCAGCTGGCTCCTACAATGAGCAGTTCTTC.